These 21 T cell receptor beta chains were all obtained from the same sample, sequenced in a study of molecular identifiers for immune sequencing clone quantification. TCRdb re-derived calls from the PCR reads in MiXCR, one entry per CDR3 protein. The table shows about 65,000 distinct CDR3 sequences, with approximately 17% occurring only once. The sequencing input was naive CD8+ T cells from blood, with Jurkat cell RNA spiked in. Specified subset: FACS-sorted CD8+CD4-CCR7+CD45RA+ naive T cells. The origin of the receptors is a human donor in good health. Some libraries in this study had Jurkat cell RNA spiked in.

Turning to this clonotype: A junction boundary mismatches the germline segment, possibly from a read error. The rearrangement links TRBV12-3 or TRBV12-4 to TRBJ2-2; D may correspond to TRBD1 or TRBD2 (5 bases each). This CDR3 contains 12 residues. The CDR3 loop reads CASSRDAGDLFF. The CDR3 nucleotides are TGTGCCAGCAGTCGGGACGCCGGGGATCTGTTTTTT.

This clonotype came up a few times. A read error may explain this, as a much larger clone is one base away. The J gene is TRBJ2-2, the V gene TRBV24-1, with TRBD1 matching over 9 bases. There are 15 residues in the CDR3. The V gene's germline CDR1 is KGHDR and CDR2 SFDVKD. Unmatched junction bases numbered 7, after V lost 8 bases and J lost 4 bases. CDR3 in amino acids: CATKGTGTGTGELFF. CDR3 DNA sequence: TGTGCCACCAAAGGGACAGGGACGGGCACCGGGGAGCTGTTTTTT.

The rearrangement links TRBV15 to TRBJ1-2; 7 positions agree with TRBD1. This CDR3 region has 15 residues. Looked up from germline, CDR1 is LNHNV and CDR2 is YYDKDF (reference sequence). V shed 5 bases and J 5 bases; nucleotides not matched to a gene: 11. DNA of the CDR3: TGTGCCACCAGCTACGGGACAGAAAACCCTTATGGCTACACCTTC. Amino acid sequence: CATSYGTENPYGYTF.

V is TRBV12-3 or TRBV12-4 and J is TRBJ2-5; 7 positions agree with TRBD2. V shed 5 bases, J shed 7 bases, and the junction held 10 bases outside the gene matches. This CDR3 region has 14 residues. The CDR3: CASSPPGGPGTQYF. The CDR3 nucleotides read TGTGCCAGCAGTCCCCCGGGGGGTCCCGGGACCCAGTACTTC.

This clonotype appeared once. The chain carries TRBV28 and TRBJ2-7; D possibly matches TRBD1 or TRBD2 (5 bases each). V was cut by 5 bases and J by 2 bases, with 16 bases left in between. The CDR3 covers 15 residues. Looked up from germline, CDR1 is MDHEN and CDR2 is SYDVKM. This CDR3 is CASSPLGEGPYEQYF. CDR3 nucleotide sequence: TGTGCCAGCAGTCCGCTGGGGGAAGGTCCCTACGAGCAGTACTTC.

A word on this clonotype: This may come from a read error, since a much larger clone is one base off. The rearrangement joins TRBV18 to TRBJ2-5, with D maybe TRBD1 (5 bases). With 6 bases removed from V and 2 bases from J, the gap between germline ends came to 10 bases. The CDR3 runs to 13 residues. CDR1 KGHSH and CDR2 LQKENI come from the germline V gene. The CDR3 here is CASSTQGQETQYF. CDR3 bases: TGTGCCAGCTCTACCCAGGGACAAGAGACCCAGTACTTC.

This clonotype was detected ten times or more. The chain combines TRBV30 with TRBJ1-1, with D tentatively TRBD1 (6 bases). V lost 5 bases, J lost 8 bases, and 15 bases lay in between. This CDR3 is 12 amino acids long. Germline lookup yields CDR1 GTSNPN and CDR2 SVGIG (reference sequence). In nucleotides, the CDR3 is TGTGCCTGGGAGATAAGTACAGGGGAAGCTTTCTTT. Its protein is CAWEISTGEAFF.

A remark on this clonotype: This clone may be a read error of a much larger clone one base away. The CDR3 does not close with the conserved phenylalanine or tryptophan, likely indicating a read error. The chain carries TRBV20-1 and TRBJ1-1, with D unclear. V gave up 4 bases and J gave up 2 bases, with 8 bases separating them. Germline V gene sequence: CDR1 DFQATT, CDR2 SNEGSKA (reference sequence). This CDR3 contains 12 residues. The CDR3 DNA follows: TGCAGTGCTAAGGGATCCAACACTGAAGCTTTCCTT. Amino acids: CSAKGSNTEAFL.

This clonotype was found many times. DNA of the CDR3: TGTGCCAGCAGTCCGAGCGGGAGTAATTTCTACGAGCAGTACTTC. Encoded protein: CASSPSGSNFYEQYF. V usage is TRBV27 and J usage is TRBJ2-7; the match to TRBD2 covers 8 bases. Per germline, CDR1 MNHEY and CDR2 SMNVEV (reference sequence). The CDR3 totals 15 residues. After removal of 5 bases from V and 3 bases from J, the junction contained 9 bases not matched to a gene.

This clonotype was seen repeatedly, ten times or more. The rearrangement joins TRBV29-1 to TRBJ2-2; possibly TRBD2 for D (7 bases). CDR1 is SQVTM, CDR2 ANQGSEA, per germline. This CDR3 spans 16 amino acids. The germline V and J ends were trimmed by 1 base and 7 bases, with 19 bases remaining between them. CDR3 loop: CSVEGHVGGRGGELFF. DNA of the CDR3: TGCAGCGTTGAAGGTCACGTCGGGGGGCGAGGCGGGGAGCTGTTTTTT.

This clonotype was counted at least ten times. For the CDR3, the DNA is TGTGCCAGCAGCCCCTCCCTAGCGGGAGTAGTTACGGATACGCAGTATTTT. Residues: CASSPSLAGVVTDTQYF. The V and J genes are TRBV14 and TRBJ2-3; 10 nucleotides match TRBD2. CDR1 is SGHDN, CDR2 FVKESK, per germline. The CDR3 extends over 17 amino acids. J gave up 6 bases and V 4 bases, and 13 bases lay outside the gene matches.

This clonotype was recorded many times. The chain carries TRBV21-1 and TRBJ2-7; the table calls TRBD2, which could not be checked here. TRBV21-1 is an annotated pseudogene. CDR3 length: 14 residues. The DNA of the CDR3 is TGTGCCAGCACCTCCGGGACTAGGTCCTACGAGCAGTACTTC. Translating it yields CASTSGTRSYEQYF.

This clonotype showed up just a few times. Here the CDR3 reads CASSPYGLAGGYNEQFF. CDR3 DNA sequence: TGTGCCAGCAGTCCCTACGGACTAGCGGGAGGATACAATGAGCAGTTCTTC. The rearrangement joins TRBV12-3 or TRBV12-4 to TRBJ2-1, with 14 bases identical to TRBD2. This CDR3 spans 17 amino acids. Trimming cost V 5 bases and J 4 bases; bases outside gene matches: 7.

In the case of this clonotype: A much larger clone lies one base from this, so it may be a read error. This sequence joins TRBV5-3 and TRBJ2-7, with 9 bases lining up with TRBD1. TRBV5-3 is an ORF for which the function is uncertain. The CDR3 extends over 15 amino acids. The CDR3 loop reads CTSSLGLGQGYEQYF. The CDR3 nucleotides are TGTACCAGCAGCTTGGGGCTGGGACAGGGCTACGAGCAGTACTTC.

The sample holds one count of this clonotype. This clone may be a read error of a much larger clone one base away. The chain recombines TRBV5-3 with TRBJ2-7, with D possibly being TRBD2 (5 bases). TRBV5-3 is an ORF; its function is uncertain. This CDR3 contains 15 residues. V dropped 8 bases and J dropped 6 bases, with 24 bases sitting between them. CDR3 amino acids: CASRLLNRGGGEQYF. The CDR3 nucleotides are TGTGCCAGCAGATTGCTAAACCGGGGTGGTGGCGAGCAGTACTTC.

This clonotype came up many times. The chain has TRBV29-1 and TRBJ2-5; the match to TRBD1 covers 9 bases. The junction had 8 bases not matched to a gene; V was cut back by 4 bases and J by 5 bases. The CDR3 spans 14 residues. The germline V gene encodes CDR1 SQVTM and CDR2 ANQGSEA. The CDR3 reads CSVAGTGSRETQYF. CDR3 nucleotides: TGCAGCGTTGCCGGGACAGGGAGTCGGGAGACCCAGTACTTC.

In its sample, this clonotype was seen many times. This chain connects TRBV19 to TRBJ2-3; TRBD2 aligns across 7 bases. This CDR3 has 16 amino acids. Trimming at V came to 6 bases and at J to 3 bases, leaving 12 bases not matched to a gene. Germline lookup yields CDR1 LNHDA and CDR2 SQIVND (reference sequence). DNA of the CDR3: TGTGCCAGTAGCGGATTAGCGGGCACCGGTACAGATACGCAGTATTTT. Amino acid sequence: CASSGLAGTGTDTQYF.

This clonotype was recorded a few times. V usage is TRBV11-2 and J usage is TRBJ2-1; possibly TRBD2 for D (6 bases). The germline V and J ends were trimmed by 1 base and 9 bases, with 10 bases remaining between them. The CDR3 spans 13 residues. Germline assignment: CDR1 SGHAT and CDR2 FQNNGV. The CDR3 region is CASSLVSGSEQFF. CDR3 DNA: TGTGCCAGCAGCTTAGTAAGCGGGTCTGAGCAGTTCTTC.

There are many counts of this clonotype. This chain uses TRBV7-2 with TRBJ2-3; the match to TRBD2 covers 13 bases. Germline V gene sequence: CDR1 SGHTA, CDR2 FQGNSA. This CDR3 has 16 amino acids. The trim removed 4 bases at V and 2 bases at J, leaving 3 bases unmatched. CDR3 loop: CASSSLAGGFTDTQYF. The CDR3 DNA sequence: TGTGCCAGCAGCTCACTAGCGGGAGGGTTCACAGATACGCAGTATTTT.

V gene TRBV4-1 combines with J gene TRBJ2-7; tentatively, D is TRBD1 (6 bases). The CDR3 sequence is 15 residues long. V lost 2 bases and J lost 1, with 12 bases in between. Germline V CDR1 and CDR2: MGHRA, YSYEKL. Written as DNA, the CDR3 is TGCGCCAGCAGCCAAACTTCACAGGGATCCTACGAGCAGTACTTC. Amino acid sequence: CASSQTSQGSYEQYF.

The table lists this clonotype with many counts. The chain carries TRBV4-3 and TRBJ2-4; 9 bases line up with TRBD1. Trimming removed 0 bases from V and 9 bases from J; junction bases left unmatched: 12. Germline V gene data show CDR1 as LGHNA and CDR2 as YSLEER. The CDR3 covers 17 residues. The chain's CDR3 is CASSQELLQGALSIQYF. In DNA form, the CDR3 reads TGCGCCAGCAGCCAAGAATTGTTACAGGGGGCTTTAAGCATTCAGTACTTC.